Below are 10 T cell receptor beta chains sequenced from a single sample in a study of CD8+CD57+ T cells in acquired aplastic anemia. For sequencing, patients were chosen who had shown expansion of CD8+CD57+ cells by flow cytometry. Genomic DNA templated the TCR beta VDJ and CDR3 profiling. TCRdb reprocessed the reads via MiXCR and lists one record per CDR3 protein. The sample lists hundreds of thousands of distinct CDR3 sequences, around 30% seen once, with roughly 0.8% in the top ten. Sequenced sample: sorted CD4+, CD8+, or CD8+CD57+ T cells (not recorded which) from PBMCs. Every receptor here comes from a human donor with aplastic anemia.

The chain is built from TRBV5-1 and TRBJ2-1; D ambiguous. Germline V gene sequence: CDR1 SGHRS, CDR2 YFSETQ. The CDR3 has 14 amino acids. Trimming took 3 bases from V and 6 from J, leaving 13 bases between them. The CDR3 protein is CASSSRRPSNEQFF. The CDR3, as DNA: TGCGCCAGCAGCTCCAGACGACCTTCCAATGAGCAGTTCTTC.

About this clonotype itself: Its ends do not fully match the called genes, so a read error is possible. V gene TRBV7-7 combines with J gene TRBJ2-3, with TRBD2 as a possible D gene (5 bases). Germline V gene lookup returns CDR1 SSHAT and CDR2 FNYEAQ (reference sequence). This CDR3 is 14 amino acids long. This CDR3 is CASSLTIRSGTQYF. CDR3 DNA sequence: TGTGCTAGCAGCTTAACCATTCGATCGGGGACGCAGTATTTT.

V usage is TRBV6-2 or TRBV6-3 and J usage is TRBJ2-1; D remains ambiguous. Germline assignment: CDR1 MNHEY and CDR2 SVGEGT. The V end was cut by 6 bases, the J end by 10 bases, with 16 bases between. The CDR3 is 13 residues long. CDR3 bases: TGTGCCAGCAGGGACCCAGTTGTGCGGGAGCAGTTCTTC. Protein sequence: CASRDPVVREQFF.

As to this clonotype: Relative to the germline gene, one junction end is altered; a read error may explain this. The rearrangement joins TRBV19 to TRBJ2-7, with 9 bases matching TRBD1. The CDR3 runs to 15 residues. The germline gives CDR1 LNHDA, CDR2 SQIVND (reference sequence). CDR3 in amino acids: CASSPTGTGSYKQYF. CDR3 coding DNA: TGTGCCAGTAGTCCTACCGGGACAGGGTCCTACAAGCAGTACTTC.

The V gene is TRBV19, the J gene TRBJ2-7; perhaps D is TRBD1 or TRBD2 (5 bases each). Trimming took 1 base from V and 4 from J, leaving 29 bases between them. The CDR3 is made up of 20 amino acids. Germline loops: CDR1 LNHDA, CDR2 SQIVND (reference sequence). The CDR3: CASSIVASSEVQGAKYEQYF. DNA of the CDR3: TGTGCCAGTAGTATAGTCGCCAGCAGCGAGGTCCAGGGAGCTAAATACGAGCAGTACTTC.

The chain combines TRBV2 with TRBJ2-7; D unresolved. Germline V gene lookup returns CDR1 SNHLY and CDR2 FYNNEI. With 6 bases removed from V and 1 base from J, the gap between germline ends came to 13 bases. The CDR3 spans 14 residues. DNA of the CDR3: TGTGCCAGCAGCCCGACTTTCCTATCCTACGAGCAGTACTTC. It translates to CASSPTFLSYEQYF.

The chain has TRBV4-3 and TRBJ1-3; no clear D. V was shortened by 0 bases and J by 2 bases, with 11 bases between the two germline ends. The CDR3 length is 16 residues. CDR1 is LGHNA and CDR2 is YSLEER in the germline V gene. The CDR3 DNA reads TGCGCCAGCAGCCAAGAAGTCTCAGTCACTGGAAACACCATATATTTT. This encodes CASSQEVSVTGNTIYF.

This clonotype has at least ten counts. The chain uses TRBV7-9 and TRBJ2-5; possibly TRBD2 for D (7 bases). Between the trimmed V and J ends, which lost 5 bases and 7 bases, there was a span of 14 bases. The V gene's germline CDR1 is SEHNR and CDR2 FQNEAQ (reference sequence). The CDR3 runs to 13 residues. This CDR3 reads CASSATGRGTQYF. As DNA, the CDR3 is TGTGCCAGCAGCGCCACAGGGAGGGGGACCCAGTACTTC.

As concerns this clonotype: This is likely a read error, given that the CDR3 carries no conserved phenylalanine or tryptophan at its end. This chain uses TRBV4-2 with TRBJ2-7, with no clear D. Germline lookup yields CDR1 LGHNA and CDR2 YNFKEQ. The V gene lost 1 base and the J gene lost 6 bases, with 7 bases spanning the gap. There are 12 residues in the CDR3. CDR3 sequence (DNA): TGTGCCAGCAGCCAAGTGGCTAGCGAGCAGTACTCC. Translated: CASSQVASEQYS.

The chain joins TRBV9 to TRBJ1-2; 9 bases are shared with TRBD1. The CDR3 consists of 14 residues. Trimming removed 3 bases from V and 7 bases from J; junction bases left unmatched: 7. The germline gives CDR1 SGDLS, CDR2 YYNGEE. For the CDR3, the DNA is TGTGCCAGCAGCGCAGCCGGGACAGGGAGTGGCTACACCTTC. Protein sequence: CASSAAGTGSGYTF. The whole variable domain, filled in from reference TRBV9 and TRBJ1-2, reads DSGVTQTPKHLITATGQRVTLRCSPRSGDLSVYWYQQSLDQGLQFLIQYYNGEERAKGNILERFSAQQFPDLHSELNLSSLELGDSALYFCASSAAGTGSGYTFGSGTRLTVV.